The text below deals with one TCR beta chain. These data come from a study of cytomegalovirus exposure and HLA in healthy donors. The PCR was carried out with 60 Vbeta primers and 13 Jbeta primers. The table came from immunoSEQ multiplex PCR; TCRdb's copy has only in-frame clones and leaves some out. The sample includes 100,000 or so clones, approximately 84% of them seen just once. Germline loops: CDR1 SGHRS, CDR2 YFSETQ. CDR3 length: 15 amino acids. Unmatched junction bases numbered 5, after V lost 4 bases and J lost 1 base. Everyone who donated was a healthy bone marrow donor. Sequences were obtained from PBMCs. V and J are TRBV5-1 and TRBJ2-5, with 9 nucleotides matching TRBD2. The TCR originated in a male donor in good health and CMV-seronegative. CDR3 bases: TGCGCCAGCAGCCTGAGCGGGAGGAGCCAAGAGACCCAGTACTTC. Protein sequence: CASSLSGRSQETQYF.